This TCR beta chain was sequenced during a study of blood T cell repertoires in COVID-19. In the original processing: Quantification of nucleated cells was approximated via reference gene primer amplification. Repertoires were generated with immunoSEQ multiplex PCR, while TCRdb's copy carries only in-frame clones and drops some. The DNA was the basis for D and trimming; V, J and clone size are from that table. Of about 100,000 clones in the sample, 70% to 85% were seen once. This CDR3 region has 16 residues. The germline gives CDR1 SGHNT, CDR2 YENEEA. The junction had 8 bases not matched to a gene; V was cut back by 3 bases and J by 2 bases.

The TCR originated in a man between 60 and 75 years old with active or convalescent COVID-19. The genes are TRBV11-3 and TRBJ2-7; TRBD1 agrees at 9 bases. Sequencing input: peripheral blood. The CDR3: CASSFLGQGRTYEQYF. Here the CDR3 DNA reads TGTGCCAGCAGCTTCTTGGGACAGGGAAGGACCTACGAGCAGTACTTC.